A single T cell receptor (beta chain) is shown here with its context. Its antigen remains unidentified. The data were taken from a study of T-cell reconstitution after alpha-beta-depleted transplantation in children. Study-wide results and limits: Reported findings indicate that, about two months after transplant, alpha-beta T cells came from several hundred expanded clones, which were derived from non-depleted graft cells. Among T cells one year after transplant, newly produced cells accounted for most counts and diversity. From surviving recipient T cells and thymic progenitors came the high day-60 TCRbeta diversity observed in some patients.

The CDR3 has 13 residues. V was pared by 1 base and J by 5 bases, with 8 bases between. Construction of the TCRbeta library involved unique molecular identifiers. TCRdb ran MiXCR on the PCR reads and lists one entry per CDR3 protein. Of around 270,000 distinct CDR3 sequences in the sample, nearly 8% were seen once. The material was peripheral blood, obtained 360 days after TCRalphabeta/CD19-depleted stem cell transplant. The sequence came from a female patient aged 2-15 years who had a stem cell transplant for Fanconi anemia, so the T cells may come from the graft donor. The V call is TRBV12-3 or TRBV12-4, the J call TRBJ2-5; D assignment may be TRBD1 or TRBD2 (5 bases each). The CDR3, as DNA: TGTGCCAGCAGTTTAGGTTGGGGGGAGACCCAGTACTTC. This encodes CASSLGWGETQYF.